One sample yielded the 13 T cell receptor beta chains listed below, sequenced in a study of blood T cell repertoires in COVID-19. The assay was immunoSEQ multiplex PCR, and TCRdb's table has in-frame clones only and misses some. The table lists 200,000 to 250,000 clones, about 87% of them singletons, with 2% to 3% in the top ten. The specimen was peripheral blood. The receptors here all came from a man in his thirties or forties with COVID-19, enrolled during active disease.

The chain employs TRBV29-1 and TRBJ2-1; 8 bases line up with TRBD1. J lost 0 bases, V lost 7 bases, and 5 bases had no gene match. Germline loops: CDR1 SQVTM, CDR2 ANQGSEA. This CDR3 comprises 14 residues. CDR3 DNA sequence: TGCAGCGCTGACCAGGGGGCCTCCTACAATGAGCAGTTCTTC. This translates into CSADQGASYNEQFF.

A remark on this clone: The sample has other DNA sequences that encode this CDR3 too. The chain combines TRBV9 with TRBJ1-2; D is ambiguous. This CDR3 is 13 amino acids long. V lost 0 bases and J lost 2, with 5 bases in between. CDR1 SGDLS and CDR2 YYNGEE come from the germline V gene. The CDR3 spells CASSVDRNYGYTF. CDR3 coding DNA: TGTGCCAGCAGCGTAGATCGGAACTATGGCTACACCTTC.

The chain carries TRBV5-5 and TRBJ2-1, with 9 bases that match TRBD1. Looked up from germline, CDR1 is SGHKS and CDR2 is YYEKEE (reference sequence). The V and J ends lost 4 bases and 0 bases, in that order; junction bases with no gene match: 2. The CDR3 spans 15 residues. DNA of the CDR3: TGTGCCAGCAGCCTGACAGGGGGCTCCTACAATGAGCAGTTCTTC. Protein sequence: CASSLTGGSYNEQFF.

V usage is TRBV4-1 and J usage is TRBJ1-3; no clear D. V was trimmed by 4 bases and J by 2 bases, leaving 15 bases between them. The CDR3 consists of 16 residues. The V gene's germline CDR1 is MGHRA and CDR2 YSYEKL. This CDR3 is CASSLNYPGAGNTIYF. The CDR3 DNA sequence: TGCGCCAGCAGCCTTAACTACCCCGGGGCTGGAAACACCATATATTTT.

V gene TRBV6-5 combines with J gene TRBJ2-7, with 7 bases matching TRBD2. The trim removed 7 bases at V and 5 bases at J, leaving 14 bases unmatched. The CDR3 runs 15 residues. CDR1 is MNHEY, CDR2 SVGAGI, per germline. The CDR3 DNA reads as TGTGCCAGCACCCGTTTGACTAGCCTCCGGGACGAGCAGTACTTC. Its translation is CASTRLTSLRDEQYF.

This sequence joins TRBV10-3 and TRBJ1-2; perhaps TRBD1 as D (6 bases). The CDR3 length is 12 residues. Germline assignment: CDR1 ENHRY and CDR2 SYGVKD. The V gene lost 9 bases and the J gene lost 7 bases, with 15 bases spanning the gap. The CDR3 sequence is CAIRGGGFGYTF. Here the CDR3 DNA reads TGTGCCATTAGGGGCGGGGGCTTTGGCTACACCTTC.

This clone was detected only once. The rearrangement links TRBV5-4 to TRBJ2-5; 11 positions match TRBD2. CDR3 length equals 17 residues. Germline V gene data show CDR1 as SGHNT and CDR2 as YYREEE (reference sequence). Germline trimming cut 4 bases from V and 3 bases from J; bases unmatched to any gene: 11. This CDR3 is CASSRAVMGLAEETQYF. In DNA, the CDR3 is TGTGCCAGCAGCCGAGCAGTGATGGGACTAGCGGAAGAGACCCAGTACTTC.

The CDR3 DNA follows: TGTGCCAGTAGCTATAGTGGGACTCTTTCCTACAATGAGCAGTTCTTC. Translating gives CASSYSGTLSYNEQFF. This sequence joins TRBV19 and TRBJ2-1, with D possibly matching TRBD2 (6 bases). Germline values: CDR1 LNHDA, CDR2 SQIVND (reference sequence). CDR3 length: 16 amino acids. Deletions cut 6 bases from V and 1 base from J, with 16 bases between.

This chain connects TRBV28 to TRBJ1-4; perhaps TRBD1 as D (6 bases). The V and J ends lost 6 bases and 7 bases respectively, with 24 bases between them. The CDR3 loop spans 17 amino acids. Germline V gene sequence: CDR1 MDHEN, CDR2 SYDVKM. The DNA of the CDR3 is TGTGCCAGCAGCCAGGACAGAGACTCTTCAGCCAGTGAAAAACTGTTTTTT. It is translated as CASSQDRDSSASEKLFF.

The rearrangement joins TRBV10-2 to TRBJ2-2; 12 bases match TRBD2. J was trimmed by 5 bases and V by 6 bases; bases with no gene match: 7. This CDR3 contains 16 residues. Germline V gene sequence: CDR1 WSHSY, CDR2 SAAADI. In DNA form, the CDR3 reads TGCGCCAGCAGGCCGACTAGCGGGAGATGGACCGGGGAGCTGTTTTTT. Amino acids: CASRPTSGRWTGELFF.

The chain links TRBV5-1 to TRBJ1-1; D not resolved. The V end was cut by 4 bases, the J end by 5 bases, with 15 bases between. Germline V gene data show CDR1 as SGHRS and CDR2 as YFSETQ. This CDR3 is 14 amino acids long. The CDR3 is CASSLQPPGTEAFF. DNA of the CDR3: TGCGCCAGCAGCCTACAGCCCCCGGGGACTGAAGCTTTCTTT.

This clone has only a few counts. V usage is TRBV2 and J usage is TRBJ2-1, with 9 bases fitting TRBD2. V dropped 7 bases and J dropped 6; count of bases not matched to a gene: 7. This CDR3 is built from 14 residues. CDR1 and CDR2 from the germline V gene are SNHLY and FYNNEI. DNA for the CDR3: TGTGCCAGCACGGGACTAGCCCGAACCAATGAGCAGTTCTTC. Amino acids: CASTGLARTNEQFF. The complete variable domain, with remaining parts taken from reference TRBV2 and TRBJ2-1, reads EPEVTQTPSHQVTQMGQEVILRCVPISNHLYFYWYRQILGQKVEFLVSFYNNEISEKSEIFDDQFSVERPDGSNFTLKIRSTKLEDSAMYFCASTGLARTNEQFFGPGTRLTVL.

J is TRBJ2-2 and V is TRBV9; TRBD2 matches 7 bases. CDR1 is SGDLS, CDR2 YYNGEE, per germline. This CDR3 has 14 residues. Losses at the gene ends were 2 bases for V and 6 bases for J; bases not matched to a gene: 4. The DNA of the CDR3 is TGTGCCAGCAGCGTCCGGGGAGGGTCCGGGGAGCTGTTTTTT. Protein product: CASSVRGGSGELFF.